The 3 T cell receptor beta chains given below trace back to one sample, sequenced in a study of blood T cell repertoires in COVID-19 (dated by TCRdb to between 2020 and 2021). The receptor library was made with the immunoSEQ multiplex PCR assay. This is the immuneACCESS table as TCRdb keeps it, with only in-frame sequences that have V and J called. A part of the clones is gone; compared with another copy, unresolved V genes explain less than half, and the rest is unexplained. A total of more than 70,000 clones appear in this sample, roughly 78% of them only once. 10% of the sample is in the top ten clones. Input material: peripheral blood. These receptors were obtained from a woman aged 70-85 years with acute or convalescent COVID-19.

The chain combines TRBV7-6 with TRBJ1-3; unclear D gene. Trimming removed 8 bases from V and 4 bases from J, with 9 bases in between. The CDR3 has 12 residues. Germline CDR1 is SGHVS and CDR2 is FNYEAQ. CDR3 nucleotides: TGTGCCAGCGGTCGAGGGGGAAACACCATATATTTT. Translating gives CASGRGGNTIYF.

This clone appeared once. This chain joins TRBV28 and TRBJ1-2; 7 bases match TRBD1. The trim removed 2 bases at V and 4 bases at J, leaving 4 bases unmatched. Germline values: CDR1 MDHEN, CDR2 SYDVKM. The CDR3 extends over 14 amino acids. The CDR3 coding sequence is TGTGCCAGCAGTTTAGCCCCAGGGGGCTATGGCTACACCTTC. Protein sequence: CASSLAPGGYGYTF.

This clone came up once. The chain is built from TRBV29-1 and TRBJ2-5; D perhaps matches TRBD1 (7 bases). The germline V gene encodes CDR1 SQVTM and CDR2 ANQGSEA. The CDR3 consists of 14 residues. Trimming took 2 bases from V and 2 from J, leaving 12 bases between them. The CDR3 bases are TGCAGCGTTGAACCGACAGGGAGGCAAGAGACCCAGTACTTC. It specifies CSVEPTGRQETQYF.